These 24 T cell receptor beta chains came from one sample sequenced in a study of cytomegalovirus exposure and HLA in healthy donors. 13 Jbeta primers and 60 Vbeta primers were used for the PCR. The table came from immunoSEQ multiplex PCR; TCRdb's copy has only in-frame clones and leaves some out. Of approximately 130,000 clones listed, approximately 77% were seen once; the top ten hold 1.8%. The specimen sequenced was PBMCs. Every receptor here comes from a man aged 18-30 years in good health and CMV-seronegative.

This clone was observed once. The chain is built from TRBV6-5 and TRBJ1-2; the D is unclear. The length of the CDR3 is 13 residues. Germline CDR1 is MNHEY and CDR2 is SVGAGI. Trimming shortened V by 4 bases and J by 4 bases, and 10 bases separated the two germline ends. CDR3 sequence: CASSFDMIYGYTF. DNA for the CDR3: TGTGCCAGCAGTTTCGACATGATCTATGGCTACACCTTC.

The chain couples TRBV27 to TRBJ2-7; possibly TRBD1 for D (6 bases). CDR1 is MNHEY, CDR2 SMNVEV, per germline (reference sequence). Deletions cut 2 bases from V and 4 bases from J, with 12 bases between. The CDR3 is 14 residues long. CDR3 sequence: CASSLKPGAYEQYF. DNA of the CDR3: TGTGCCAGCAGTTTAAAGCCAGGGGCATACGAGCAGTACTTC.

The gene calls are TRBV2 and TRBJ2-5; a weak D match, TRBD1 (6 bases). V lost 0 bases to trimming and J lost 5 bases, with 10 bases between them. The CDR3 totals 14 residues. Germline V gives CDR1 SNHLY, CDR2 FYNNEI. CDR3 DNA sequence: TGTGCCAGCAGTGAAGCCCAGGGGCGGGAGACCCAGTACTTC. Residues: CASSEAQGRETQYF.

The gene calls are TRBV28 and TRBJ2-3; D is perhaps TRBD2 (5 bases). V was shortened by 5 bases and J by 5 bases, with 11 bases between the two germline ends. Germline V CDR1 and CDR2: MDHEN, SYDVKM. The CDR3 totals 13 residues. The CDR3 region is CASSIAGGDTQYF. The CDR3 coding sequence is TGTGCCAGCAGTATCGCTGGAGGAGATACGCAGTATTTT.

V usage is TRBV9 and J usage is TRBJ2-7; TRBD1 matches at 10 bases. Germline values: CDR1 SGDLS, CDR2 YYNGEE. This CDR3 region has 19 residues. V trimming: 0 bases; J trimming: 4 bases; junction bases outside the gene matches: 16. The CDR3 nucleotides read TGTGCCAGCAGCGTAGGGCCCCGGACAGGGGGAGTCCTAGGGTACGAGCAGTACTTC. Translating it yields CASSVGPRTGGVLGYEQYF.

This clone was seen just once. V and J are TRBV9 and TRBJ1-1, with a weak D call TRBD1 (5 bases). Trimming took 4 bases from V and 7 from J, leaving 11 bases between them. The CDR3 is 12 residues long. Looked up from germline, CDR1 is SGDLS and CDR2 is YYNGEE. This CDR3 is CASSPWGGEAFF. The CDR3 DNA sequence: TGTGCCAGCAGCCCATGGGGGGGTGAAGCTTTCTTT.

The table lists this clone with a count of one. The chain carries TRBV9 and TRBJ1-2; TRBD1 matches at 8 bases. The germline gives CDR1 SGDLS, CDR2 YYNGEE. J was trimmed by 14 bases and V by 3 bases; bases with no gene match: 6. The length of the CDR3 is 11 residues. The CDR3 region is CASSAADRGTF. The CDR3 nucleotides read TGTGCCAGCAGCGCCGCCGACAGGGGTACCTTC.

The chain recombines TRBV18 with TRBJ2-5, with 8 nucleotides matching TRBD1. The J call is doubtful: the DNA matches TRBJ2-7 better. This CDR3 has 13 amino acids. Looked up from germline, CDR1 is KGHSH and CDR2 is LQKENI. CDR3 region: CASSLGQGGEQYF. CDR3 nucleotides: TGTGCCAGCTCACTCGGACAGGGTGGCGAGCAGTACTTC.

The chain's CDR3 is CASSIPTGNTEAFF. CDR3 in DNA: TGTGCCAGCAGTATCCCGACAGGGAACACTGAAGCTTTCTTT. J is TRBJ1-1 and V is TRBV28; D is possibly TRBD1 (6 bases). Trimming pared 5 bases from V and 1 base from J, leaving 11 bases between. Germline V lookup: CDR1 MDHEN, CDR2 SYDVKM. The CDR3 loop spans 14 amino acids.

The rearrangement uses TRBV7-9 and TRBJ2-4; 8 positions agree with TRBD1. Germline loops: CDR1 SEHNR, CDR2 FQNEAQ (reference sequence). With 1 base clipped from V and 9 bases from J, the junction kept 5 bases outside the gene matches. The CDR3 is 14 amino acids. In DNA, the CDR3 is TGTGCCAGCAGCTTAGTCGGGACAGGAGGCATTCAGTACTTC. The encoded protein is CASSLVGTGGIQYF.

The chain carries TRBV6-6 and TRBJ1-6, with D maybe TRBD1 (6 bases). V was shortened by 4 bases and J by 7 bases, with 14 bases between the two germline ends. The CDR3 contains 15 residues. The germline gives CDR1 MNHNY, CDR2 SVGAGI (reference sequence). For the CDR3, the DNA is TGTGCCAGCAGTTCACTCACAGGGAGAAATTCACCCCTCCACTTT. It translates to CASSSLTGRNSPLHF.

The V and J genes are TRBV6-1 and TRBJ1-2; 10 bases fit TRBD1. Losses at the gene ends were 6 bases for V and 7 bases for J; bases not matched to a gene: 5. CDR3 length equals 13 residues. The germline V gene encodes CDR1 MNHNS and CDR2 SASEGT. CDR3 nucleotides: TGTGCCAGCAGGCGCGACAGGGGGCTTGGCTACACCTTC. Translation gives CASRRDRGLGYTF.

This clone was seen just once. This chain joins TRBV5-4 and TRBJ1-1, with 7 nucleotides matching TRBD1. The CDR3 consists of 14 residues. Germline CDR1 is SGHNT and CDR2 is YYREEE (reference sequence). Trimming cost V 3 bases and J 1 base; bases outside gene matches: 3. In DNA, the CDR3 is TGTGCCAGCAGCTCCTGGACAGGGAACACTGAAGCTTTCTTT. It yields the protein CASSSWTGNTEAFF.

The rearrangement uses TRBV5-1 and TRBJ2-7, with D possibly TRBD1 on 6 matching bases. CDR3 length: 13 residues. CDR1 is SGHRS, CDR2 YFSETQ, per germline. V was cut by 2 bases and J by 5 bases, with 11 bases left in between. This CDR3 reads CASSLPRGNEQYF. The CDR3 nucleotides read TGCGCCAGCAGCTTACCCAGGGGCAACGAGCAGTACTTC.

The V and J genes are TRBV15 and TRBJ2-1, with D tentatively TRBD1 (6 bases). Germline V CDR1 and CDR2: LNHNV, YYDKDF (reference sequence). V lost 0 bases and J 0 bases, leaving 9 bases between the germline ends. There are 16 residues in the CDR3. CDR3 nucleotide sequence: TGTGCCACCAGCAGAGAACAGGGAAGCTCCTACAATGAGCAGTTCTTC. Protein sequence: CATSREQGSSYNEQFF.

This chain uses TRBV6-5 with TRBJ2-3, with 7 bases fitting TRBD2. The CDR3 totals 15 residues. Germline V gene data show CDR1 as MNHEY and CDR2 as SVGAGI. The V and J ends lost 6 bases and 0 bases, in that order; junction bases with no gene match: 6. The CDR3 sequence is CASSLSGASTDTQYF. CDR3 bases: TGTGCCAGCAGCCTGAGCGGGGCTAGCACAGATACGCAGTATTTT.

The chain has TRBV5-1 and TRBJ1-1; maybe TRBD1 (5 bases). V lost 4 bases and J lost 5, with 12 bases in between. Germline V gene lookup returns CDR1 SGHRS and CDR2 YFSETQ. The CDR3 is 13 residues long. CDR3 nucleotides: TGCGCCAGCAGCCCGAACGGGGGGACTGAAGCTTTCTTT. Protein: CASSPNGGTEAFF.

This sequence joins TRBV5-1 and TRBJ1-2; 7 bases are a match to TRBD1. CDR3 length: 14 amino acids. From germline, CDR1 is SGHRS and CDR2 YFSETQ. Trimming cost V 0 bases and J 6 bases; bases outside gene matches: 5. DNA of the CDR3: TGCGCCAGCAGCTTGGATGGGCAGGGGGATGGCTACACCTTC. Amino acids: CASSLDGQGDGYTF.

This clone was counted only a few times. The chain combines TRBV5-1 with TRBJ1-1; TRBD1 aligns across 12 bases. CDR3 length: 16 amino acids. After removal of 4 bases from V and 0 bases from J, the junction contained 4 bases not matched to a gene. CDR1 and CDR2 (germline): SGHRS, YFSETQ. CDR3 region: CASSNRDRGLNTEAFF. In DNA form, the CDR3 reads TGCGCCAGCAGCAACCGGGACAGGGGGCTGAACACTGAAGCTTTCTTT.

V gene TRBV7-6 combines with J gene TRBJ1-4, with 7 bases aligning to TRBD1. Germline assignment: CDR1 SGHVS and CDR2 FNYEAQ. The trim removed 1 base at V and 10 bases at J, leaving 9 bases unmatched. The CDR3 extends over 15 amino acids. The DNA for the CDR3 is TGTGCCAGCAGCTTAGATCAGGACAGGTCGGGAAAACTGTTTTTT. This gives the protein CASSLDQDRSGKLFF.

This rearrangement joins TRBV29-1 to TRBJ1-1, with 10 nucleotides matching TRBD1. CDR1 is SQVTM and CDR2 is ANQGSEA in the germline V gene. There are 13 residues in the CDR3. Trimming removed 6 bases from V and 2 bases from J; junction bases left unmatched: 3. The CDR3 DNA reads TGCAGCGTAAGGACAGGGGGTAACACTGAAGCTTTCTTT. Protein: CSVRTGGNTEAFF.

The rearrangement links TRBV5-1 to TRBJ2-7, with 8 nucleotides matching TRBD1. Germline V gene data show CDR1 as SGHRS and CDR2 as YFSETQ. The CDR3 extends over 14 amino acids. The J segment lost 0 bases and the V segment lost 6 bases, leaving 5 bases of the junction unmatched. In DNA form, the CDR3 reads TGCGCCAGCACCCGGACAGGGCTCTCCTACGAGCAGTACTTC. This codes for CASTRTGLSYEQYF.

CDR3 region: CASSPKPTVNTEAFF. The CDR3, as DNA: TGTGCCAGCAGCCCGAAGCCGACAGTGAACACTGAAGCTTTCTTT. The chain couples TRBV7-3 to TRBJ1-1; maybe TRBD1 (5 bases). The CDR3 runs to 15 residues. Trimming shortened V by 5 bases and J by 0 bases, and 13 bases separated the two germline ends. CDR1 is SGHTA and CDR2 is FQGTGA in the germline V gene.

The J gene is TRBJ2-7, the V gene TRBV6-1; D is perhaps TRBD1 (5 bases). Per germline, CDR1 MNHNS and CDR2 SASEGT. V gave up 2 bases and J gave up 2 bases, with 16 bases separating them. The CDR3 consists of 16 residues. For the CDR3, the DNA is TGTGCCAGCAGTGAAAAGGTAGGGGCCCAGACCTACGAGCAGTACTTC. Protein: CASSEKVGAQTYEQYF.